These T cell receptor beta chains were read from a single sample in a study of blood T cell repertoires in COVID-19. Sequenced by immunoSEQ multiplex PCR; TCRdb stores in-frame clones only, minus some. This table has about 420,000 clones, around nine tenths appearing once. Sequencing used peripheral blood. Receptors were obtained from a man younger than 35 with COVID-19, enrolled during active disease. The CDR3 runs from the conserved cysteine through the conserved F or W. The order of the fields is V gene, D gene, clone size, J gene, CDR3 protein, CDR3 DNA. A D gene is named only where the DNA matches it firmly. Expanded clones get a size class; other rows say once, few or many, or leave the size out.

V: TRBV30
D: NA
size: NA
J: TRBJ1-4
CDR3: CAWSAGRGLYEKLFF
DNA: TGTGCCTGGAGTGCGGGCAGGGGCTTGTACGAAAAACTGTTTTTT

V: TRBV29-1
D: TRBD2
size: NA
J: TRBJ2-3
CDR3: CSVEGGLAGGRVDTQYF
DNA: TGCAGCGTTGAAGGCGGACTAGCGGGGGGACGGGTAGATACGCAGTATTTT

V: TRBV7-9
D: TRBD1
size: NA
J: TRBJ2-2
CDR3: CASTDRGGKNGELFF
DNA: TGTGCCAGCACCGACAGAGGGGGCAAGAACGGGGAGCTGTTTTTT

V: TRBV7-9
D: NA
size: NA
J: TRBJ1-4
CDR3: CASSPSLSAQGEKLFF
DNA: TGTGCCAGCAGCCCCTCGCTGAGCGCTCAGGGGGAAAAACTGTTTTTT

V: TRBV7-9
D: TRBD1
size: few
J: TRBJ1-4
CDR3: CASSQGQGHEKLFF
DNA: TGTGCCAGCAGCCAGGGACAGGGCCACGAAAAACTGTTTTTT

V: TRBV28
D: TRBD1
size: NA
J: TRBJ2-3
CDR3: CASSPRGQVTDTQYF
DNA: TGTGCCAGCAGTCCTAGGGGACAGGTCACAGATACGCAGTATTTT

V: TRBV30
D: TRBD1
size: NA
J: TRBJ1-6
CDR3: CASLRTGQVFPLHF
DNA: TGTGCCTCCCTCCGGACGGGACAGGTTTTTCCCCTCCACTTT

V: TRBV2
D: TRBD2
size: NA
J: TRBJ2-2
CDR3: CATETSGSSPGELFF
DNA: TGTGCCACCGAAACTAGCGGGAGTTCCCCCGGGGAGCTGTTTTTT

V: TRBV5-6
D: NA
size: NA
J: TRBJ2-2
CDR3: CASSRRGHTGELFF
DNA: TGTGCCAGCAGCCGCCGAGGTCATACGGGGGAGCTGTTTTTT

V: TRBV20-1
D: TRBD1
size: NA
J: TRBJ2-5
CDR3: CSAAGGETQYF
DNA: TGCAGTGCGGCAGGGGGCGAGACCCAGTACTTC

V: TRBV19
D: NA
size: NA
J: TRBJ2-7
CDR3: CASSIWSGLGGSPGGEQYF
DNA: TGTGCCAGTAGTATATGGAGCGGGCTAGGGGGCAGCCCCGGGGGCGAGCAGTACTTC

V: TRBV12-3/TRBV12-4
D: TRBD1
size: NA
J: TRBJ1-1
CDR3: CASDRGYEAFF
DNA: TGTGCCAGCGACAGGGGATATGAAGCTTTCTTT

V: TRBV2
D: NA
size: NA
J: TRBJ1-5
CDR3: CASSGGYNQPQHF
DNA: TGTGCCAGCAGTGGGGGCTATAATCAGCCCCAGCATTTT

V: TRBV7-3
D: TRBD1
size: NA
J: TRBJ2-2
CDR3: CASSFRTGGGPGELFF
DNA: TGTGCCAGCAGCTTCCGGACAGGGGGCGGACCCGGGGAGCTGTTTTTT

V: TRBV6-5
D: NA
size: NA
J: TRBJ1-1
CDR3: CASSYSAGPYTEAFF
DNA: TGTGCCAGCAGTTACTCGGCGGGACCCTACACTGAAGCTTTCTTT

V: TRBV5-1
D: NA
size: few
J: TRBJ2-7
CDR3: CASSQGSLPSYEQYF
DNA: TGCGCCAGCAGCCAGGGCTCCCTCCCCAGCTACGAGCAGTACTTC

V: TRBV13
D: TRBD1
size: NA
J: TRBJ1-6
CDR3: CASSLGTESRSPLHF
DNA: TGTGCCAGCAGCTTGGGGACAGAGAGTCGTTCACCCCTCCACTTT

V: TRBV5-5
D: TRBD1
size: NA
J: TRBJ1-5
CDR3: CASSSWTGGAEPQHF
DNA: TGTGCCAGCAGCTCCTGGACAGGGGGAGCGGAGCCCCAGCATTTT

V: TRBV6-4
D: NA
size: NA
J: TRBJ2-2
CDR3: CASSPESNTGELFF
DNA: TGTGCCAGCAGCCCAGAATCGAACACCGGGGAGCTGTTTTTT

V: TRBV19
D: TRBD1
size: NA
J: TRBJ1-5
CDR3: CASSLTGGGSNQPQHF
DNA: TGTGCCAGTAGCCTAACAGGGGGCGGAAGCAATCAGCCCCAGCATTTT

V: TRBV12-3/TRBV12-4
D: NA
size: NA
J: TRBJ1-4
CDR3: CASSTRPQEKLFF
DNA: TGTGCCAGCAGTACTCGCCCACAGGAAAAACTGTTTTTT

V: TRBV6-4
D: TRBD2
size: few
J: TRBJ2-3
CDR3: CASSLLAGNTDTQYF
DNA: TGTGCCAGCAGTCTATTAGCGGGAAACACAGATACGCAGTATTTT

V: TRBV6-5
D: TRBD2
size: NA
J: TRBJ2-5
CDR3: CASRGLAGKTQYF
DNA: TGTGCCAGCAGGGGACTAGCGGGAAAGACCCAGTACTTC

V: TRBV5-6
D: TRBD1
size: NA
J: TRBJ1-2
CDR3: CASNWDSDPYGYTF
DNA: TGTGCCAGCAATTGGGACAGTGACCCCTATGGCTACACCTTC

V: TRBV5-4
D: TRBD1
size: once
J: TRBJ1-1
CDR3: CASSWGQSEAFF
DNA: TGTGCCAGCAGCTGGGGACAGTCTGAAGCTTTCTTT

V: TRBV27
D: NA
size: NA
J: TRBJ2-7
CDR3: CASSSSRPGYEQYF
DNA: TGTGCCAGCAGTAGCTCCCGACCAGGGTACGAGCAGTACTTC

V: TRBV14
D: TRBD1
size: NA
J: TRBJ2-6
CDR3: CASSQPGQGAGANVLTF
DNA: TGTGCCAGCAGCCAGCCGGGACAGGGGGCAGGGGCCAACGTCCTGACTTTC

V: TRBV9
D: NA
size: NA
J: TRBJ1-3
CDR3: CASSVMAVAGNTIYF
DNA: TGTGCCAGCAGCGTAATGGCAGTTGCTGGAAACACCATATATTTT

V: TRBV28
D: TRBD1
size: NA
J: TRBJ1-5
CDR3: CASSPRQDRESNQPQHF
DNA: TGTGCCAGCAGTCCGCGCCAGGACAGGGAGAGCAATCAGCCCCAGCATTTT

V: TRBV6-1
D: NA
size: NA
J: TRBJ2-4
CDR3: CASSEGLSPSGNIQYF
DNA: TGTGCCAGCAGTGAAGGTCTTAGCCCCTCCGGAAACATTCAGTACTTC

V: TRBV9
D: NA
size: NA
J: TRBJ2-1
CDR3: CASSVTAGPYNEQFF
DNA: TGTGCCAGCAGCGTAACGGCGGGGCCGTACAATGAGCAGTTCTTC

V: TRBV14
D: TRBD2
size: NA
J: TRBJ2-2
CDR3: CASSQVSLAGGTGELFF
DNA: TGTGCCAGCAGCCAAGTCTCGCTAGCGGGAGGCACCGGGGAGCTGTTTTTT

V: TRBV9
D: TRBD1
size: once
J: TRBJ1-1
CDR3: CASREGQGSAFF
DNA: TGTGCCAGCAGGGAAGGACAGGGTTCCGCTTTCTTT